This T cell receptor beta chain comes out of a study of blood T cell repertoires in COVID-19. V lost 7 bases and J lost 2, with 5 bases in between. The CDR3 is 12 residues long. The table came from immunoSEQ multiplex PCR; TCRdb's copy has only in-frame clones and leaves some out. The sample carries almost 200,000 clones, more than 80% recorded once. The sample comprised PBMCs or T cells enriched from blood (not recorded which). The TCR sequence derives from a young woman who had recovered from COVID-19. The rearrangement uses TRBV12-3 or TRBV12-4 and TRBJ2-2, with no clear D. CDR3 sequence reads: CASTDNTGELFF. In nucleotides, the CDR3 is TGTGCCAGCACAGATAACACCGGGGAGCTGTTTTTT.